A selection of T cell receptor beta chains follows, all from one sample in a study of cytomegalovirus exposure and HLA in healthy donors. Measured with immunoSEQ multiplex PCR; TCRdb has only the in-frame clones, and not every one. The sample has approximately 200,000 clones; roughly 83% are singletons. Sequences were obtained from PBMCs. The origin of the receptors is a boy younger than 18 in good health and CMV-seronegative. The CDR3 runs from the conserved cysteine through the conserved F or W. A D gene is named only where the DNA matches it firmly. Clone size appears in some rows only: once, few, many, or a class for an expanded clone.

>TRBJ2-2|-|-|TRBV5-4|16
TGTGCCAGCAGCTTGACGACCGGGATGAACACCGGGGAGCTGTTTTTT
CASSLTTGMNTGELFF
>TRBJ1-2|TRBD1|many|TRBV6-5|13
TGTGCCAGCCATCAGGGGGAGAGTGGGGGCTACACCTTC
CASHQGESGGYTF
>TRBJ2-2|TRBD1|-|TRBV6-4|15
TGTGCCAGCAGTGACGGGACAGGGATCGCCGGGGAGCTGTTTTTT
CASSDGTGIAGELFF
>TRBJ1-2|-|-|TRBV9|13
TGTGCCAGCAGCGTAGATGTGAGGGATGGCTACACCTTC
CASSVDVRDGYTF
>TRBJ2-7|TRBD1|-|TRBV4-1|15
TGCGCCAGCAGCCAAGCAAGGGACAGGCGGCCCGAGCAGTACTTC
CASSQARDRRPEQYF
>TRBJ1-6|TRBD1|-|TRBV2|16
TGTGCCAGCAGGCGCGGGACAGGGCAAGGGGCATCACCCCTCCACTTT
CASRRGTGQGASPLHF
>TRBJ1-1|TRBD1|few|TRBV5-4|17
TGTGCCAGCAGCTCGTCCCGGGACAGGGGGCTGGGCACTGAAGCTTTCTTT
CASSSSRDRGLGTEAFF
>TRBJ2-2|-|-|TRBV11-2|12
TGTGCCAGCACACAGGGAATCGGGGAGCTGTTTTTT
CASTQGIGELFF
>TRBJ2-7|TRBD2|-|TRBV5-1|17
TGCGCCAGCAGCTTGGTAGGAGGGACTAGCGGGAATAGCGAGCAGTACTTC
CASSLVGGTSGNSEQYF
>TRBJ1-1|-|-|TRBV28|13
TGTGCCAGCAGTCCTATGGACAGTAGGGAAGCTTTCTTT
CASSPMDSREAFF
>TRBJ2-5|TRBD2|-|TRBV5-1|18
TGCGCCAGCAGCAGGGGGACTAGCGGGAGTAAATTGGGAGAGACCCAGTACTTC
CASSRGTSGSKLGETQYF
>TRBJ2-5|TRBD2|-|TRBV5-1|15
TGCGCCAGCAGCTCGTCGGGGGGGCCCGGAGAGACCCAGTACTTC
CASSSSGGPGETQYF
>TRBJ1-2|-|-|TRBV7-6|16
TGTGCCAGCAGCCTCAGGTTGGGGGCGCCGGACTATGGCTACACCTTC
CASSLRLGAPDYGYTF
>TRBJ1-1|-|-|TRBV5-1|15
TGCGCCAGCAGTAGGATACAGGGAATGAACACTGAAGCTTTCTTT
CASSRIQGMNTEAFF
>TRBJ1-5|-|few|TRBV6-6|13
TGTGCCAGCTGCCGAGGTAGCAATCAGCCCCAGCATTTT
CASCRGSNQPQHF
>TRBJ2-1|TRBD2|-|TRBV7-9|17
TGTGCCAGCAGCTTTAAGTCCATCGGCGGGGGGAGGGATGAGCAGTTCTTC
CASSFKSIGGGRDEQFF
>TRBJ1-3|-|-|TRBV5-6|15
TGTGCCAGCAGCTGGGGGCAATTCTCTGGAAACACCATATATTTT
CASSWGQFSGNTIYF
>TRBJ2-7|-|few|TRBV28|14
TGTGCCAGCAGTTTCATGCAGGCCGGTCACGAGCAGTACTTC
CASSFMQAGHEQYF
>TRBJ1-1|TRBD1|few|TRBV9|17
TGTGCCAGCAGCGTAGCCTGGACAGGGGAGGGACGGACTGAAGCTTTCTTT
CASSVAWTGEGRTEAFF
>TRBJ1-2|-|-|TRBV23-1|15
TGCGCCAGCAGTCAATGGGTAGCGCCCTTCTATGGCTACACCTTC
CASSQWVAPFYGYTF
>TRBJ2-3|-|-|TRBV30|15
TGTGCCTGGAGTGTAGAGCGGGTATGGGGAGATACGCAGTATTTT
CAWSVERVWGDTQYF
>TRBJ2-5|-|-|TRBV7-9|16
TGTGCCAGCAGCTTAGTAGCCAGTTCGTCACGTTGGGAGCAGTACTTC
CASSLVASSSRWEQYF
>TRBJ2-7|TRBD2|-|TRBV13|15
TGTGCCAGCAGCTTAAGGACTAGCGGAATCTACGAGCAGTACTTC
CASSLRTSGIYEQYF
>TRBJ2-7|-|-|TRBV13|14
TGTGCCAGCAGCTTAGGCGCGGCGGACTACGAGCAGTACTTC
CASSLGAADYEQYF
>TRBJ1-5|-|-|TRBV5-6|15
TGTGCCAGCAGCTTGGCCAGGGTTAGCAATCAGCCCCAGCATTTT
CASSLARVSNQPQHF
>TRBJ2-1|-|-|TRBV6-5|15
TGTGCCAGCAGTTACTCGATTCAGGCTTACAATGAGCAGTTCTTC
CASSYSIQAYNEQFF
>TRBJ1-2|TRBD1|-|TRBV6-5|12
TGTGCCAGCAGTGACAGGGGGTATGGCTACACCTTC
CASSDRGYGYTF
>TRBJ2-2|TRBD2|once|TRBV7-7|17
TGTGCTAGCAGCTTCGGACTAGCGGGAGGGTTCACCGGGGAGCTGTTTTTT
CASSFGLAGGFTGELFF
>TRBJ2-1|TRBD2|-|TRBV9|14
TGTGCCAGCAGCGTCGGGACTAGGGACAATGAGCAGTTCTTC
CASSVGTRDNEQFF
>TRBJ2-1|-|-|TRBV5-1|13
TGCGCCAGCAGCTGGACAGATTACAATGAGCAGTTCTTC
CASSWTDYNEQFF
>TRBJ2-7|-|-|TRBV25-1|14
TGTGCCAGCAGTGAAGGACAGAAAAACTACGAGCAGTACTTC
CASSEGQKNYEQYF
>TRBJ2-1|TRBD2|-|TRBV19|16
TGTGCCAGTAGTATCGGTAGCGGGAGTCTCTACAATGAGCAGTTCTTC
CASSIGSGSLYNEQFF